These 5 T cell receptor beta chains were all obtained from the same sample, sequenced in a study of human T cells and chemical hapten exposure. Time point described: patch test 1, 2 weeks after DPC sensitization. Described treatment: therapeutic diphenylcyclopropenone sensitization with weekly scalp DPC. In TCRdb, the RACE reads were re-called with MiXCR into one record per CDR3 protein. The table records fewer than 400,000 distinct CDR3 sequences, 5.5% to 8% of them present only once. The sequences come from whole blood, collected in connection with sensitization to the hapten diphenylcyclopropenone (DPC). The receptors shown here come from a young woman with alopecia areata. Some clones in this sample may be carry-over from other donors' samples.

V usage is TRBV5-4 and J usage is TRBJ1-6, with 7 bases fitting TRBD1. Germline V gene lookup returns CDR1 SGHNT and CDR2 YYREEE (reference sequence). J was trimmed by 5 bases and V by 0 bases; bases with no gene match: 5. This CDR3 spans 16 amino acids. The CDR3 nucleotides are TGTGCCAGCAGCTTGGACAGGGGCTTAGATAATTCACCCCTCCACTTT. Residues: CASSLDRGLDNSPLHF.

This chain connects TRBV11-2 to TRBJ1-1; D possibly corresponds to TRBD1 (6 bases). This CDR3 is 16 amino acids long. Germline V gene lookup returns CDR1 SGHAT and CDR2 FQNNGV. With 5 bases removed from V and 1 base from J, the gap between germline ends came to 17 bases. CDR3 sequence reads: CASSQLKGDPNTEAFF. The CDR3 region has the DNA TGTGCCAGCAGCCAGCTAAAGGGGGACCCGAACACTGAAGCTTTCTTT.

This clonotype was recorded at least ten times. The V gene is TRBV12-5, the J gene TRBJ2-3; D is perhaps TRBD2 (5 bases). Germline loops: CDR1 LGHNT, CDR2 FRNRAP. The CDR3 covers 15 residues. Trimming took off 1 base at V and 6 bases at J, with 14 bases between the two ends. The CDR3 DNA reads as TGTGCTAGTGGTTTGGACCCCGCCGGGATGGATACGCAGTATTTT. Translated: CASGLDPAGMDTQYF.

This clonotype was counted ten times or more. This sequence joins TRBV7-8 and TRBJ2-3; D gene ambiguous. CDR1 and CDR2 (germline): SGHVS, FQNEAQ. V was pared by 4 bases and J by 6 bases, with 8 bases between. The CDR3 contains 12 residues. The CDR3: CASSYPRDTQYF. The CDR3 DNA reads TGTGCCAGCAGCTACCCCCGCGATACGCAGTATTTT.

The table lists this clonotype with a few counts. The rearrangement joins TRBV5-6 to TRBJ2-7; 9 positions agree with TRBD1. The germline CDR1 and CDR2 sequences are SGHDT and YYEEEE. The CDR3 runs 16 residues. Losses at the gene ends were 4 bases for V and 4 bases for J; bases not matched to a gene: 12. CDR3 bases: TGTGCCAGCAGCCATCTGGGACAGGGAGTTGTTTACGAGCAGTACTTC. It yields the protein CASSHLGQGVVYEQYF.